One and the same sample provided the 30 T cell receptor beta chains below, sequenced in a study of cytomegalovirus exposure and HLA in healthy donors. Clones were read by immunoSEQ multiplex PCR, and TCRdb kept only the in-frame ones, dropping some. The table lists about 67,000 clones, around 95% of them singletons. Sequences were obtained from PBMCs. Receptors were obtained from a woman aged 18-29 years in good health and CMV-seronegative.

The V gene is TRBV19, the J gene TRBJ2-5; 7 positions match TRBD1. V gave up 6 bases and J gave up 2 bases; unmatched junction bases: 9. This CDR3 spans 15 amino acids. The germline CDR1 and CDR2 sequences are LNHDA and SQIVND (reference sequence). For the CDR3, the DNA is TGTGCCAGTAGCCTAAGACAGGGCATGCAAGAGACCCAGTACTTC. Residues: CASSLRQGMQETQYF.

The V and J genes are TRBV9 and TRBJ2-1, with 8 bases identical to TRBD2. The CDR3 covers 16 residues. Trimming removed 3 bases from V and 2 bases from J; junction bases left unmatched: 7. CDR1 SGDLS and CDR2 YYNGEE come from the germline V gene. CDR3 sequence: CASSAGAGGTYNEQFF. In DNA, the CDR3 is TGTGCCAGCAGCGCTGGGGCGGGGGGAACCTACAATGAGCAGTTCTTC.

The chain has TRBV27 and TRBJ2-4, with D uncertain. The CDR3 consists of 16 residues. V was pared by 8 bases and J by 0 bases, with 17 bases between. Germline V gene data show CDR1 as MNHEY and CDR2 as SMNVEV (reference sequence). CDR3: CASAERNGLAKNIQYF. In DNA, the CDR3 is TGTGCCAGCGCCGAGCGTAATGGCCTAGCCAAAAACATTCAGTACTTC.

The rearrangement uses TRBV2 and TRBJ2-6; TRBD2 might be the D (5 bases). Germline lookup yields CDR1 SNHLY and CDR2 FYNNEI. The CDR3 length is 16 residues. V was cut by 6 bases and J by 0 bases, with 12 bases left in between. CDR3 loop: CASSGPRASGANVLTF. As DNA, the CDR3 is TGTGCCAGCAGCGGACCGAGGGCCTCTGGGGCCAACGTCCTGACTTTC.

This chain links TRBV6-4 with TRBJ2-7, with 12 bases matching TRBD1. CDR1 and CDR2 (germline): MRHNA, SNTAGT. The CDR3 has 14 amino acids. The J segment lost 5 bases and the V segment lost 6 bases, leaving 5 bases of the junction unmatched. The DNA of the CDR3 is TGTGCCAGCAGCCCGGGACAGGGGGCTGACGAGCAGTACTTC. This gives the protein CASSPGQGADEQYF.

V usage is TRBV7-3 and J usage is TRBJ2-7, with 9 bases identical to TRBD1. Germline CDR1 SGHTA, CDR2 FQGTGA. The CDR3 extends over 15 amino acids. V was clipped by 4 bases and J by 1 base; unmatched bases: 5. In DNA form, the CDR3 reads TGTGCCAGCAGCTCAGGACAGGGGCCATCCTACGAGCAGTACTTC. Its protein product is CASSSGQGPSYEQYF. The variable domain in full, completed from reference TRBV7-3 and TRBJ2-7, reads GAGVSQTPSNKVTEKGKYVELRCDPISGHTALYWYRQSLGQGPEFLIYFQGTGAADDSGLPNDRFFAVRPEGSVSTLKIQRTERGDSAVYLCASSSGQGPSYEQYFGPGTRLTVT.

V gene TRBV28 combines with J gene TRBJ1-1, with 9 bases lining up with TRBD1. The CDR3 extends over 14 amino acids. Germline V gives CDR1 MDHEN, CDR2 SYDVKM. J gave up 7 bases and V 2 bases, and 5 bases lay outside the gene matches. CDR3: CASSLPPGQGEAFF. DNA for the CDR3: TGTGCCAGCAGTTTACCGCCGGGACAGGGTGAAGCTTTCTTT.

The chain links TRBV7-2 to TRBJ2-2; no reliable D call. The germline gives CDR1 SGHTA, CDR2 FQGNSA. The CDR3 extends over 13 amino acids. Trimming removed 3 bases from V and 4 bases from J, with 6 bases in between. DNA of the CDR3: TGTGCCAGCAGCTTTGTGAGCACCGGGGAGCTGTTTTTT. This translates into CASSFVSTGELFF.

The chain joins TRBV5-1 to TRBJ2-2; possible D gene TRBD2, 7 bases. The CDR3 length is 15 residues. CDR1 and CDR2 (germline): SGHRS, YFSETQ. The V and J ends lost 2 bases and 3 bases respectively, with 11 bases between them. CDR3 loop: CASSLGGADTGELFF. CDR3 DNA: TGCGCCAGCAGCTTAGGGGGGGCTGACACCGGGGAGCTGTTTTTT. Drawing the rest from reference TRBV5-1 and TRBJ2-2, the complete variable domain is KAGVTQTPRYLIKTRGQQVTLSCSPISGHRSVSWYQQTPGQGLQFLFEYFSETQRNKGNFPGRFSGRQFSNSRSEMNVSTLELGDSALYLCASSLGGADTGELFFGEGSRLTVL.

The chain carries TRBV30 and TRBJ2-3, with TRBD1 matching 8 bases. The CDR3 sequence is 14 residues long. CDR1 is GTSNPN and CDR2 is SVGIG in the germline V gene (reference sequence). The V gene end was trimmed by 2 bases and the J gene end by 6 bases; junction bases not matched to a gene: 7. The CDR3 region is CAWSKDRARDTQYF. CDR3 DNA sequence: TGTGCCTGGAGTAAGGACAGGGCTCGGGATACGCAGTATTTT.

This clone appeared once. This sequence joins TRBV9 and TRBJ1-2, with D unresolved. Trimming cost V 1 base and J 4 bases, with 11 bases left between them. This CDR3 is built from 14 residues. From germline, CDR1 is SGDLS and CDR2 YYNGEE. The CDR3 sequence: CASSVSWATYGYTF. The DNA for the CDR3 is TGTGCCAGCAGCGTAAGTTGGGCCACCTATGGCTACACCTTC.

The chain has TRBV14 and TRBJ2-1, with 10 bases aligning to TRBD1. The length of the CDR3 is 15 residues. Germline V lookup: CDR1 SGHDN, CDR2 FVKESK. Trimming cost V 4 bases and J 3 bases; bases outside gene matches: 3. CDR3 in DNA: TGTGCCAGCAGCCGAGGACAGGGGGTCTACAATGAGCAGTTCTTC. It yields the protein CASSRGQGVYNEQFF.

The chain combines TRBV5-1 with TRBJ1-4; D is unresolved. The CDR3 has 15 residues. Trimming took off 0 bases at V and 4 bases at J, with 10 bases between the two ends. The V gene's germline CDR1 is SGHRS and CDR2 YFSETQ. The CDR3 protein is CASSLGDEFNEKLFF. The CDR3 region has the DNA TGCGCCAGCAGCTTGGGCGATGAGTTTAATGAAAAACTGTTTTTT.

The genes are TRBV2 and TRBJ2-7, with D possibly TRBD2 on 5 matching bases. Germline CDR1 is SNHLY and CDR2 is FYNNEI. The CDR3 runs to 13 residues. Trimming took off 8 bases at V and 0 bases at J, with 11 bases between the two ends. CDR3 sequence reads: CASLVGGSYEQYF. For the CDR3, the DNA is TGTGCCAGCTTGGTTGGAGGCTCCTACGAGCAGTACTTC.

The genes are TRBV15 and TRBJ2-5; TRBD1 agrees at 12 bases. This CDR3 is built from 18 residues. Germline assignment: CDR1 LNHNV and CDR2 YYDKDF (reference sequence). With 0 bases clipped from V and 4 bases from J, the junction kept 9 bases outside the gene matches. The chain's CDR3 is CATSRDRRDRGLRETQYF. The CDR3 bases are TGTGCCACCAGCAGAGATCGTCGGGACAGGGGGCTGAGAGAGACCCAGTACTTC.

This rearrangement joins TRBV5-1 to TRBJ2-5; D perhaps matches TRBD1 (5 bases). Looked up from germline, CDR1 is SGHRS and CDR2 is YFSETQ. The length of the CDR3 is 19 residues. Trimming removed 0 bases from V and 5 bases from J, with 26 bases in between. The CDR3 coding sequence is TGCGCCAGCAGCTTGGGTCGGATAACCTGGGGCTATGGGCTGGAGACCCAGTACTTC. It is translated as CASSLGRITWGYGLETQYF. The full variable domain, rest sourced from reference TRBV5-1 and TRBJ2-5, is KAGVTQTPRYLIKTRGQQVTLSCSPISGHRSVSWYQQTPGQGLQFLFEYFSETQRNKGNFPGRFSGRQFSNSRSEMNVSTLELGDSALYLCASSLGRITWGYGLETQYFGPGTRLLVL.

V gene TRBV28 combines with J gene TRBJ2-7; 8 nucleotides match TRBD1. Per the germline V gene, CDR1 is MDHEN and CDR2 is SYDVKM. Losses at the gene ends were 8 bases for V and 5 bases for J; bases not matched to a gene: 14. CDR3 length equals 15 residues. This CDR3 reads CASPPTGQGANEQYF. DNA for the CDR3: TGTGCCAGCCCCCCCACAGGGCAGGGGGCGAACGAGCAGTACTTC.

This clone appeared a single time. The chain couples TRBV19 to TRBJ2-4; tentatively, D is TRBD2 (6 bases). CDR1 and CDR2 (germline): LNHDA, SQIVND (reference sequence). Trimming removed 1 base at V and 0 bases at J, with 16 bases between. The CDR3 loop spans 18 amino acids. The CDR3 sequence: CASSIGWRGKLAKNIQYF. The CDR3 DNA reads as TGTGCCAGTAGTATAGGGTGGAGGGGCAAACTAGCCAAAAACATTCAGTACTTC.

The chain joins TRBV27 to TRBJ2-7; 8 bases are shared with TRBD1. V trimming: 5 bases; J trimming: 0 bases; junction bases outside the gene matches: 9. The length of the CDR3 is 16 residues. Germline assignment: CDR1 MNHEY and CDR2 SMNVEV (reference sequence). CDR3 protein: CASSPLGQASSYEQYF. CDR3 coding DNA: TGTGCCAGCAGTCCTCTGGGACAGGCGAGCTCCTACGAGCAGTACTTC.

The chain recombines TRBV18 with TRBJ1-1, with a possible D match to TRBD1 (6 bases). Germline CDR1 reads KGHSH; CDR2 reads LQKENI. Trimming left V 4 bases short and J 0 bases short, with 9 bases between. CDR3 length equals 14 residues. The CDR3 region is CASSLGHMNTEAFF. Written as DNA, the CDR3 is TGTGCCAGCTCACTGGGACACATGAACACTGAAGCTTTCTTT.

The chain combines TRBV27 with TRBJ1-4; no firm D call. CDR3 size: 14 residues. CDR1 MNHEY and CDR2 SMNVEV come from the germline V gene (reference sequence). The V and J ends lost 5 bases and 8 bases respectively, with 15 bases between them. The CDR3 nucleotides read TGTGCCAGCAGTCCGACTCGCCTTGGAGAAAAACTGTTTTTT. It codes for CASSPTRLGEKLFF.

This clone has a single count. V is TRBV19 and J is TRBJ2-4; 9 positions agree with TRBD1. The CDR3 has 15 amino acids. The V gene end was trimmed by 4 bases and the J gene end by 8 bases; junction bases not matched to a gene: 9. Germline CDR1 is LNHDA and CDR2 is SQIVND (reference sequence). The CDR3 loop reads CASSKPGTGKDIQYF. As DNA, the CDR3 is TGTGCCAGTAGTAAACCCGGGACAGGGAAAGACATTCAGTACTTC.

The chain is built from TRBV5-4 and TRBJ2-3, with 10 bases aligning to TRBD2. The trim removed 4 bases at V and 4 bases at J, leaving 6 bases unmatched. Germline CDR1 reads SGHNT; CDR2 reads YYREEE (reference sequence). The CDR3 totals 15 residues. The CDR3, as DNA: TGTGCCAGCAGCCCGGGACTAGCGCCTGCAGATACGCAGTATTTT. It specifies CASSPGLAPADTQYF.

The chain couples TRBV30 to TRBJ2-2, with D maybe TRBD2 (5 bases). The length of the CDR3 is 17 residues. With 2 bases removed from V and 1 base from J, the gap between germline ends came to 17 bases. Germline values: CDR1 GTSNPN, CDR2 SVGIG (reference sequence). The CDR3 reads CAWSRGRTAMNTGELFF. In DNA form, the CDR3 reads TGTGCCTGGAGTAGAGGGCGAACAGCGATGAACACCGGGGAGCTGTTTTTT. Complete variable domain (other parts from reference TRBV30 and TRBJ2-2): SQTIHQWPATLVQPVGSPLSLECTVEGTSNPNLYWYRQAAGRGLQLLFYSVGIGQISSEVPQNLSASRPQDRQFILSSKKLLLSDSGFYLCAWSRGRTAMNTGELFFGEGSRLTVL.

This clone is labeled medium-sized. The genes are TRBV30 and TRBJ1-5; D uncertain. CDR3 length: 12 residues. V was trimmed by 1 base and J by 7 bases, leaving 8 bases between them. CDR1 and CDR2 (germline): GTSNPN, SVGIG (reference sequence). CDR3 loop: CAWSGVKQPQHF. Here the CDR3 DNA reads TGTGCCTGGAGTGGAGTGAAACAGCCCCAGCATTTT.

V gene TRBV27 combines with J gene TRBJ2-7; possibly TRBD2 for D (5 bases). This CDR3 has 14 residues. CDR1 MNHEY and CDR2 SMNVEV come from the germline V gene (reference sequence). With 6 bases removed from V and 2 bases from J, the gap between germline ends came to 14 bases. The CDR3 region has the DNA TGTGCCAGCAGGCGTACTATGACTACCTACGAGCAGTACTTC. Protein product: CASRRTMTTYEQYF.

The CDR3: CASSRTGNSGNTIYF. In nucleotides, the CDR3 is TGTGCCAGCAGCCGCACAGGAAACTCTGGAAACACCATATATTTT. The chain uses TRBV7-6 and TRBJ1-3, with D maybe TRBD1 (5 bases). Per germline, CDR1 SGHVS and CDR2 FNYEAQ. The V gene lost 5 bases and the J gene lost 0 bases, with 11 bases spanning the gap. The length of the CDR3 is 15 residues.

This CDR3 reads CASSLTGIDTGELFF. Written as DNA, the CDR3 is TGTGCCAGCAGCTTAACAGGGATCGACACCGGGGAGCTGTTTTTT. This chain joins TRBV11-2 and TRBJ2-2; maybe TRBD1 (6 bases). The germline V gene has CDR1 SGHAT and CDR2 FQNNGV. This CDR3 has 15 amino acids. The V gene lost 2 bases and the J gene lost 3 bases, with 10 bases spanning the gap. The full variable domain, rest sourced from reference TRBV11-2 and TRBJ2-2, is EAGVAQSPRYKIIEKRQSVAFWCNPISGHATLYWYQQILGQGPKLLIQFQNNGVVDDSQLPKDRFSAERLKGVDSTLKIQPAKLEDSAVYLCASSLTGIDTGELFFGEGSRLTVL.

This clone appeared a few times. The genes are TRBV18 and TRBJ1-5; a weak D match, TRBD1 (6 bases). The CDR3 extends over 15 amino acids. The V end lost 4 bases, the J end lost 1 base, and 11 bases lay between the germline ends. Per the germline V gene, CDR1 is KGHSH and CDR2 is LQKENI. The CDR3 DNA reads as TGTGCCAGCTCACAAGGACAGTGGAGCAATCAGCCCCAGCATTTT. Its protein product is CASSQGQWSNQPQHF.

This rearrangement joins TRBV7-2 to TRBJ2-3, with 12 positions matching TRBD2. This CDR3 has 16 residues. Germline CDR1 SGHTA, CDR2 FQGNSA. After removal of 6 bases from V and 3 bases from J, the junction contained 7 bases not matched to a gene. The CDR3 region has the DNA TGTGCCAGCAGTTATGGACTAGCGGGGAGAACAGATACGCAGTATTTT. Residues: CASSYGLAGRTDTQYF.